This is a list of T cell receptor beta chains from one sample in a study of CD8 T cells in ankylosing spondylitis. One entry per CDR3 protein, called by TCRdb with MiXCR from the 5' RACE reads. The sample has about 300,000 distinct CDR3 sequences; roughly 11% are singletons. Material for sequencing was blood, either unsorted or a sorted T cell fraction (not recorded which). Every receptor here comes from a female donor with ankylosing spondylitis or in good health (not recorded which). Both conserved end residues are part of each CDR3. The D gene is left open where the match is weak. Part of the rows lack a size; the others show once, few, many or a class for expanded clones.

j_call: TRBJ2-1; d_call: TRBD2; v_call: TRBV19; cdr3_length: 16; clone_size: many; cdr3_aa: CASSIGSGLEDNEQFF; cdr3_nt: TGTGCCAGTAGTATAGGGTCGGGACTAGAAGACAATGAGCAGTTCTTC
j_call: TRBJ2-7; d_call: -; v_call: TRBV20-1; cdr3_length: 12; clone_size: many; cdr3_aa: CSAKLTFYEQYF; cdr3_nt: TGCAGTGCTAAACTAACTTTCTACGAGCAGTACTTC
j_call: TRBJ2-3; d_call: TRBD1; v_call: TRBV11-3; cdr3_length: 21; clone_size: few; cdr3_aa: CASSSLPPRTGGWVYTDTQYF; cdr3_nt: TGTGCCAGCAGCTCACTCCCTCCTCGGACAGGAGGTTGGGTGTACACAGATACGCAGTATTTT
j_call: TRBJ1-1; d_call: -; v_call: TRBV6-5; cdr3_length: 13; clone_size: many; cdr3_aa: CASSYRVETEAFF; cdr3_nt: TGTGCCAGCAGTTACCGGGTGGAGACTGAAGCTTTCTTT
j_call: TRBJ2-1; d_call: TRBD2; v_call: TRBV27; cdr3_length: 16; clone_size: many; cdr3_aa: CASSLQSGRAYNEQFF; cdr3_nt: TGTGCCAGCAGTCTCCAGAGCGGGAGGGCCTACAATGAGCAGTTCTTC
j_call: TRBJ2-1; d_call: -; v_call: TRBV15; cdr3_length: 14; clone_size: -; cdr3_aa: CATSRDRMANEQFF; cdr3_nt: TGTGCCACCAGCAGAGATAGGATGGCCAATGAGCAGTTCTTC
j_call: TRBJ2-7; d_call: -; v_call: TRBV10-2; cdr3_length: 14; clone_size: many; cdr3_aa: CASSESGGRREQYF; cdr3_nt: TGCGCCAGCAGTGAGTCCGGGGGGCGAAGGGAGCAGTACTTC
j_call: TRBJ2-7; d_call: TRBD2; v_call: TRBV7-9; cdr3_length: 14; clone_size: many; cdr3_aa: CASSHLGGYYEQYF; cdr3_nt: TGTGCCAGCAGCCACCTCGGGGGGTACTACGAGCAGTACTTC
j_call: TRBJ2-2; d_call: -; v_call: TRBV12-3/TRBV12-4; cdr3_length: 14; clone_size: many; cdr3_aa: CASIPTMMAGELFF; cdr3_nt: TGTGCCAGCATTCCCACCATGATGGCCGGGGAGCTGTTTTTT
j_call: TRBJ2-7; d_call: -; v_call: TRBV7-6; cdr3_length: 12; clone_size: once; cdr3_aa: CASSVTDYEQYF; cdr3_nt: TGTGCCAGCAGCGTGACAGATTACGAGCAGTACTTC
j_call: TRBJ2-5; d_call: -; v_call: TRBV25-1; cdr3_length: 13; clone_size: many; cdr3_aa: CASSEYATKTQYF; cdr3_nt: TGTGCCAGCAGTGAATACGCGACAAAGACCCAGTACTTC
j_call: TRBJ2-3; d_call: -; v_call: TRBV4-1; cdr3_length: 16; clone_size: -; cdr3_aa: CASSQELGGRADTQYF; cdr3_nt: TGCGCCAGCAGCCAAGAATTAGGGGGGCGGGCAGATACGCAGTATTTT
j_call: TRBJ2-3; d_call: TRBD1; v_call: TRBV10-3; cdr3_length: 14; clone_size: many; cdr3_aa: CAINRDRDTDTQYF; cdr3_nt: TGTGCCATCAACCGGGACAGGGACACAGATACGCAGTATTTT
j_call: TRBJ2-2; d_call: TRBD2; v_call: TRBV14; cdr3_length: 19; clone_size: few; cdr3_aa: CASSSYYGLAGGRTGELFF; cdr3_nt: TGTGCCAGCAGCTCCTACTATGGACTAGCGGGAGGAAGAACCGGGGAGCTGTTTTTT
j_call: TRBJ1-5; d_call: TRBD1; v_call: TRBV5-6; cdr3_length: 15; clone_size: -; cdr3_aa: CASSSDRFGNQPQHF; cdr3_nt: TGTGCCAGCAGCTCGGACAGGTTTGGCAATCAGCCCCAGCATTTT
j_call: TRBJ1-2; d_call: -; v_call: TRBV28; cdr3_length: 13; clone_size: many; cdr3_aa: CASKGTRPRDYTF; cdr3_nt: TGTGCCAGCAAAGGGACCCGTCCTCGGGACTACACCTTC
j_call: TRBJ1-3; d_call: -; v_call: TRBV5-1; cdr3_length: 15; clone_size: few; cdr3_aa: CASSQDSRSGNTIYF; cdr3_nt: TGCGCCAGCAGCCAGGACAGCCGATCTGGAAACACCATATATTTT
j_call: TRBJ2-7; d_call: TRBD2; v_call: TRBV5-6; cdr3_length: 17; clone_size: few; cdr3_aa: CASSLMLGLAGSYEQYF; cdr3_nt: TGTGCCAGCAGCTTGATGCTGGGACTAGCGGGATCCTACGAGCAGTACTTC
j_call: TRBJ2-3; d_call: -; v_call: TRBV5-1; cdr3_length: 13; clone_size: many; cdr3_aa: CASKRAGTDTQYF; cdr3_nt: TGCGCCAGCAAACGGGCAGGCACAGATACGCAGTATTTT
j_call: TRBJ2-7; d_call: -; v_call: TRBV3-1; cdr3_length: 14; clone_size: -; cdr3_aa: CASSQGQGAEEQYF; cdr3_nt: TGTGCCAGCAGCCAGGGGCAGGGAGCAGAAGAGCAGTACTTC
j_call: TRBJ2-1; d_call: TRBD2; v_call: TRBV5-1; cdr3_length: 15; clone_size: many; cdr3_aa: CASSFSGGRHNEQFF; cdr3_nt: TGCGCCAGCAGCTTTAGTGGCGGGAGGCACAATGAGCAGTTCTTC
j_call: TRBJ2-3; d_call: -; v_call: TRBV7-3; cdr3_length: 15; clone_size: many; cdr3_aa: CASSLNGRGEDTQYF; cdr3_nt: TGTGCCAGCAGCTTAAATGGCCGGGGAGAAGATACGCAGTATTTT
j_call: TRBJ2-2; d_call: TRBD2; v_call: TRBV29-1; cdr3_length: 13; clone_size: few; cdr3_aa: CSVGGGLPGELFF; cdr3_nt: TGCAGCGTAGGCGGGGGGCTCCCCGGGGAGCTGTTTTTT
j_call: TRBJ2-7; d_call: -; v_call: TRBV5-1; cdr3_length: 16; clone_size: few; cdr3_aa: CASSPGAPTPLGEQYF; cdr3_nt: TGCGCCAGCAGCCCCGGCGCCCCGACCCCCCTCGGTGAGCAGTACTTC
j_call: TRBJ2-3; d_call: -; v_call: TRBV28; cdr3_length: 14; clone_size: -; cdr3_aa: CASRGAFVLDTQYF; cdr3_nt: TGTGCCAGTCGTGGAGCGTTTGTCTTAGATACGCAGTATTTT
j_call: TRBJ1-3; d_call: -; v_call: TRBV5-1; cdr3_length: 16; clone_size: -; cdr3_aa: CASSIGTPLEGNTIYF; cdr3_nt: TGCGCCAGCAGCATCGGGACTCCCCTGGAGGGAAACACCATATATTTT
j_call: TRBJ2-5; d_call: -; v_call: TRBV4-1; cdr3_length: 15; clone_size: many; cdr3_aa: CASSQEPGSQETQYF; cdr3_nt: TGCGCCAGCAGCCAAGAGCCGGGTTCACAAGAGACCCAGTACTTC
j_call: TRBJ2-2; d_call: TRBD1; v_call: TRBV11-3; cdr3_length: 17; clone_size: -; cdr3_aa: CASSPWASDRATGELFF; cdr3_nt: TGTGCCAGCAGCCCCTGGGCGTCGGACAGGGCGACCGGGGAGCTGTTTTTT
j_call: TRBJ2-7; d_call: -; v_call: TRBV18; cdr3_length: 12; clone_size: -; cdr3_aa: CASSEDGYEQYF; cdr3_nt: TGTGCCAGCTCTGAGGACGGCTACGAGCAGTACTTC
j_call: TRBJ1-1; d_call: TRBD1; v_call: TRBV5-1; cdr3_length: 15; clone_size: few; cdr3_aa: CASSLGDRKNTEAFF; cdr3_nt: TGCGCCAGCAGCTTGGGGGACAGGAAGAACACTGAAGCTTTCTTT
j_call: TRBJ2-1; d_call: TRBD2; v_call: TRBV27; cdr3_length: 19; clone_size: many; cdr3_aa: CASSSLASGGTNSYNEQFF; cdr3_nt: TGTGCCAGCAGTTCGTTGGCTAGCGGGGGTACCAACTCCTACAATGAGCAGTTCTTC
j_call: TRBJ2-2; d_call: -; v_call: TRBV6-5; cdr3_length: 11; clone_size: few; cdr3_aa: CAAQGTGELFF; cdr3_nt: TGTGCCGCGCAGGGTACCGGGGAGCTGTTTTTT
j_call: TRBJ2-7; d_call: -; v_call: TRBV20-1; cdr3_length: 13; clone_size: many; cdr3_aa: CSASRPDSYEQYF; cdr3_nt: TGCAGTGCTAGTCGGCCAGACTCCTACGAGCAGTACTTC
j_call: TRBJ2-6; d_call: TRBD1; v_call: TRBV5-1; cdr3_length: 15; clone_size: -; cdr3_aa: CASSLSGGRANVLTF; cdr3_nt: TGCGCCAGCAGCTTGTCAGGGGGCCGGGCCAACGTCCTGACTTTC
j_call: TRBJ1-3; d_call: -; v_call: TRBV5-1; cdr3_length: 17; clone_size: many; cdr3_aa: CASSLGVASSSGNTIYF; cdr3_nt: TGCGCCAGCAGCTTGGGAGTCGCCTCGAGCTCTGGAAACACCATATATTTT
j_call: TRBJ1-5; d_call: TRBD1; v_call: TRBV14; cdr3_length: 18; clone_size: -; cdr3_aa: CASSPPGQGYIYNQPQHF; cdr3_nt: TGTGCCAGCAGTCCACCGGGACAGGGATACATTTACAATCAGCCCCAGCATTTT
j_call: TRBJ1-1; d_call: -; v_call: TRBV7-2; cdr3_length: 11; clone_size: many; cdr3_aa: CASSLRSEAFF; cdr3_nt: TGTGCCAGCAGCCTGAGATCTGAAGCTTTCTTT
j_call: TRBJ2-7; d_call: -; v_call: TRBV27; cdr3_length: 14; clone_size: -; cdr3_aa: CASSHRRSSYEQYF; cdr3_nt: TGTGCCAGCAGTCACAGGAGAAGCTCCTACGAGCAGTACTTC
j_call: TRBJ1-4; d_call: -; v_call: TRBV29-1; cdr3_length: 12; clone_size: many; cdr3_aa: CSVGSRNEKLFF; cdr3_nt: TGCAGCGTTGGATCCAGGAATGAAAAACTGTTTTTT